The source of this T cell receptor (beta chain) is a study of chemoradiotherapy in HPV16-positive cancers. Study observations and caveats: Candidate HPV-specific clones and E7-related TCR motifs grew in tumor during treatment. HPV-specific T cells were functionally defined from only a couple of HPV16-positive patients. For HPV16-positive patients, expanding HPV-responsive T cells associated with longer recurrence-free survival.

This CDR3 region has 14 residues. CDR1 SNHLY and CDR2 FYNNEI come from the germline V gene. Trimming removed 8 bases at V and 1 base at J, with 14 bases between. Note on this clone: Its antigen is as yet unknown.

Libraries were prepared by immunoSEQ multiplex PCR; TCRdb keeps only in-frame clonotypes and omits some of them. Among around 29,000 clones listed, 93% were seen once. This sequence was found in a human donor with HPV-associated anogenital cancer. The gene calls are TRBV2 and TRBJ1-2; D is ambiguous. Source: blood, taken from a patient who underwent chemoradiotherapy. The CDR3 reads CASRPMVGNYGYTF. The CDR3 DNA follows: TGTGCCAGCCGCCCCATGGTGGGTAACTATGGCTACACCTTC.